The sequence of this T cell receptor beta chain was determined in a study of T cells of healthy individuals. The CDR3 runs to 13 residues. Trimming took 7 bases from V and 12 from J; bases not matched to a gene: 9. Germline values: CDR1 SNHLY, CDR2 FYNNEI. TCRdb reprocessed the 5' RACE reads via MiXCR and lists one record per CDR3 protein. Of just over 40,000 distinct CDR3 sequences listed, about 5% were seen once; the top ten hold over 8.5%. This clonotype was detected many times. The chain combines TRBV2 with TRBJ2-4; 10 bases line up with TRBD2. The TCR originated in a human donor in good health. CDR3 region: CASKRTSGRTQYF. CDR3 in DNA: TGTGCCAGCAAAAGGACTAGCGGCCGAACTCAGTACTTC.